This TCR beta chain appears in the sequencing data of a study of OX40 agonist ivuxolimab in advanced cancers. Trimming removed 4 bases from V and 8 bases from J, with 15 bases in between. The V gene's germline CDR1 is SGDLS and CDR2 YYNGEE. The CDR3 covers 14 residues. Autoimmune disease history or systemic immunosuppression excluded patients. Blood was sampled at baseline, cycle 4 day 1, and cycle 7 day 1. Whole-study results and caveats: Specificity for antigen went undetermined in the expanded peripheral T cells. Expanded clones were, on average, more numerous among CD8+ T cells than CD4+.

The method was immunoSEQ multiplex PCR; TCRdb's version includes in-frame clones alone and lacks a portion of them. This table has 20,000 to 25,000 clones, approximately 80% appearing once. Notes on this clone: Its specificity is not known. The same CDR3 also results from other DNA sequences found in this sample.

The source was CD4+ or CD8+ T cells sorted from blood, collected in a trial of the OX40 agonist ivuxolimab. This chain joins TRBV9 and TRBJ1-4, with D possibly being TRBD1 (5 bases). The receptor was derived from an adult with an advanced solid tumor such as melanoma, head and neck, liver or kidney cancer. CDR3 sequence (DNA): TGTGCCAGCAGCCCTGGGTGGGGGAAGGAAAAACTGTTTTTT. This sequence encodes CASSPGWGKEKLFF.